This passage covers 15 T cell receptor beta chains from one sample sequenced in a study of T cell responses to AZD1222 COVID-19 vaccine. Profiled with immunoSEQ multiplex PCR; TCRdb holds only in-frame clones, not every one. The table has over 110,000 clones, 90% seen once; the top ten hold 1.5% to 2%. Specimen: peripheral blood, collected 28 days after the second AZD1222 dose. The receptors here all came from an adult who received the AZD1222 COVID-19 vaccine.

The chain joins TRBV7-8 to TRBJ2-7, with TRBD1 identical over 8 bases. J lost 12 bases, V lost 4 bases, and 8 bases had no gene match. The CDR3 sequence is 12 residues long. Looked up from germline, CDR1 is SGHVS and CDR2 is FQNEAQ. CDR3 DNA sequence: TGTGCCAGCAGCTCCGGACAGGGAGGTTTGTACGTC. Translated, it gives CASSSGQGGLYV.

The V call is TRBV24-1, the J call TRBJ2-5; TRBD1 matches at 8 bases. Germline trimming cut 4 bases from V and 5 bases from J; bases unmatched to any gene: 8. The CDR3 contains 15 residues. The germline gives CDR1 KGHDR, CDR2 SFDVKD. The CDR3, as DNA: TGTGCCACCAGTGACACAAGGACAGGGCGGGAGACCCAGTACTTC. Protein: CATSDTRTGRETQYF.

The chain combines TRBV5-1 with TRBJ1-1, with D uncertain. The V gene's germline CDR1 is SGHRS and CDR2 YFSETQ. This CDR3 is built from 15 residues. V lost 0 bases, J lost 4 bases, and 13 bases lay in between. DNA of the CDR3: TGCGCCAGCAGCTTGGAACCCAATCATCTCACTGAAGCTTTCTTT. This translates into CASSLEPNHLTEAFF.

The rearrangement links TRBV7-2 to TRBJ1-2; tentatively, D is TRBD1 (5 bases). Germline V gives CDR1 SGHTA, CDR2 FQGNSA. Trimming pared 5 bases from V and 4 bases from J, leaving 17 bases between. This CDR3 spans 15 amino acids. The CDR3 DNA follows: TGTGCCAGCAGCCCTAACCAGGGACCCAGCTATGGCTACACCTTC. Protein sequence: CASSPNQGPSYGYTF.

The chain uses TRBV7-8 and TRBJ1-2, with D possibly being TRBD1 (6 bases). The germline V and J ends were trimmed by 5 bases and 5 bases, with 18 bases remaining between them. CDR1 and CDR2 from the germline V gene are SGHVS and FQNEAQ. The CDR3 is made up of 15 amino acids. The CDR3 loop reads CASSIRVTGPYGYTF. CDR3 nucleotide sequence: TGTGCCAGCAGCATAAGAGTCACAGGGCCGTATGGCTACACCTTC.

This chain links TRBV25-1 with TRBJ2-1, with TRBD2 identical over 7 bases. Per germline, CDR1 MGHDK and CDR2 SYGVNS. The CDR3 runs 14 residues. J lost 7 bases, V lost 7 bases, and 10 bases had no gene match. The CDR3 coding sequence is TGTGCCAGCAAGAAGGGCGGGAGTCTAAATGAGCAGTTCTTC. This codes for CASKKGGSLNEQFF.

In DNA form, the CDR3 reads TGTGCCAGCAGCACAAGCGGCACAGCTAACTATGGCTACACCTTC. This codes for CASSTSGTANYGYTF. The chain employs TRBV9 and TRBJ1-2; no definite D call. Germline V gives CDR1 SGDLS, CDR2 YYNGEE. Trimming removed 4 bases from V and 0 bases from J, with 13 bases in between. CDR3 length equals 15 residues.

The chain is built from TRBV24-1 and TRBJ2-1; tentatively, D is TRBD1 (5 bases). The V gene's germline CDR1 is KGHDR and CDR2 SFDVKD. The CDR3 is 13 residues long. V was cut by 10 bases and J by 7 bases, with 16 bases left in between. CDR3 nucleotide sequence: TGTGCCACTGGACACATGAACGCAAATGAGCAGTTCTTC. Translation: CATGHMNANEQFF.

The chain carries TRBV24-1 and TRBJ1-6; the D is unclear. The CDR3 is made up of 14 amino acids. V lost 5 bases, J lost 0 bases, and 4 bases lay in between. Germline CDR1 is KGHDR and CDR2 is SFDVKD. CDR3: CATSGGSYNSPLHF. The CDR3, as DNA: TGTGCCACCAGTGGAGGCTCCTATAATTCACCCCTCCACTTT.

This clone was seen just once. The chain is built from TRBV28 and TRBJ1-6; TRBD1 is a possible D gene (6 bases). The germline gives CDR1 MDHEN, CDR2 SYDVKM. V lost 7 bases, J lost 6 bases, and 13 bases lay in between. The CDR3 has 14 residues. In nucleotides, the CDR3 is TGTGCCAGCACCCAAGGACAGCGTAATTCACCCCTCCACTTT. Protein sequence: CASTQGQRNSPLHF.

The chain carries TRBV4-2 and TRBJ1-5; D possibly corresponds to TRBD1 (6 bases). Looked up from germline, CDR1 is LGHNA and CDR2 is YNFKEQ. Trimming removed 2 bases at V and 2 bases at J, with 16 bases between. The CDR3 is made up of 17 amino acids. The CDR3 nucleotides are TGTGCCAGCAGCCAATCCACAGGGTCGGAAGGCAATCAGCCCCAGCATTTT. Protein product: CASSQSTGSEGNQPQHF.

The chain couples TRBV30 to TRBJ1-2; no definite D call. The CDR3 spans 11 residues. Germline CDR1 and CDR2: GTSNPN and SVGIG (reference sequence). Trimming pared 4 bases from V and 4 bases from J, leaving 7 bases between. CDR3 in amino acids: CAWKSFYGYTF. The CDR3 region has the DNA TGTGCCTGGAAGTCCTTCTATGGCTACACCTTC. The variable domain in full, with the rest retrieved from reference TRBV30 and TRBJ1-2, is SQTIHQWPATLVQPVGSPLSLECTVEGTSNPNLYWYRQAAGRGLQLLFYSVGIGQISSEVPQNLSASRPQDRQFILSSKKLLLSDSGFYLCAWKSFYGYTFGSGTRLTVV.

This rearrangement joins TRBV7-9 to TRBJ2-1; no reliable D call. Trimming removed 1 base from V and 7 bases from J, with 11 bases in between. Germline loops: CDR1 SEHNR, CDR2 FQNEAQ (reference sequence). The CDR3 is 14 residues long. The CDR3 DNA reads as TGTGCCAGCAGCTTAGAGGGCAGTCCGAATGAGCAGTTCTTC. Translating gives CASSLEGSPNEQFF.

The chain combines TRBV7-8 with TRBJ1-5, with D tentatively TRBD1 (5 bases). CDR3 size: 16 residues. V was clipped by 1 base and J by 1 base, with 11 bases between them. Germline V lookup: CDR1 SGHVS, CDR2 FQNEAQ. CDR3 DNA sequence: TGTGCCAGCAGCTTAGTGTTAGGGGCGAGCAATCAGCCCCAGCATTTT. Amino acids: CASSLVLGASNQPQHF.

The chain carries TRBV28 and TRBJ1-2, with D tentatively TRBD1 (6 bases). CDR3 size: 13 residues. From germline, CDR1 is MDHEN and CDR2 SYDVKM. The V end lost 8 bases, the J end lost 0 bases, and 10 bases lay between the germline ends. CDR3 nucleotides: TGTGCCAGCCAACGGACAGCTAACTATGGCTACACCTTC. Residues: CASQRTANYGYTF.